In its sample, the clone carrying this T cell receptor beta chain was seen many times. Its matching antigen is unknown. The junction differs from germline at one of its ends, possibly a read error. Template material for amplifying TCR beta CDR3 regions consisted of RNA transcripts. A set of HTBI primers served as the primers for a first-round RT-PCR of the TCR CDR3. TCRdb processed the multiplex PCR reads anew with MiXCR; each CDR3 protein has one entry. Of roughly 250,000 distinct CDR3 sequences in the sample, over 15% were seen once. This specimen belongs to a study of T cells in Graves' hyperthyroidism and ophthalmopathy. For the study at large: At the time of initial diagnosis and before any treatment, peripheral blood was collected.

Overall study findings and caveats: Most clonotypes expanded in thyroid above 0.001 were likewise present in blood.

Clinical symptoms, serum thyroxine and TRAb, thyroid ultrasound and orbital computed tomography together formed the diagnostic basis. Each 10 ml fresh peripheral blood draw supplied the PBMCs. This CDR3 is built from 16 residues. The germline CDR1 and CDR2 sequences are MNHEY and SVGEGT. The material sequenced was blood. The genes are TRBV6-2 or TRBV6-3 and TRBJ1-6, with D hard to call. The clonotype was recovered from a young woman with Graves' ophthalmopathy. In nucleotides, the CDR3 is TGTGCCAGCAGTTACTCAGCGACCTCCAATAATTCACCCCTCCACTTT. As protein: CASSYSATSNNSPLHF.